What follows are 25 T cell receptor beta chains derived from one specimen sequenced in a study of technical replicates of blood from several donors. Clones were sequenced by immunoSEQ multiplex PCR, and TCRdb holds only the in-frame ones, with some missing. The repertoire includes 55,000 to 75,000 clones, more than 85% of them detected once, and 4.3% sits in the top ten. Sequenced sample: PBMCs. The receptor source for this set is a human donor in good health. Some clones in this sample may be carry-over from other donors' samples.

The chain couples TRBV6-5 to TRBJ2-5, with 9 nucleotides matching TRBD1. Germline-derived CDR1 and CDR2 are MNHEY and SVGAGI. J lost 7 bases, V lost 0 bases, and 6 bases had no gene match. This CDR3 comprises 15 residues. The CDR3 DNA sequence: TGTGCCAGCAGTTACTCCCGGGACAGGGCTAGGACCCAGTACTTC. Encoded protein: CASSYSRDRARTQYF.

The rearrangement links TRBV7-2 to TRBJ1-5, with D perhaps matching TRBD1 (6 bases). The CDR3 runs to 14 residues. Germline CDR1 reads SGHTA; CDR2 reads FQGNSA. V was clipped by 3 bases and J by 6 bases, with 12 bases between them. CDR3: CASSLRGGGQPQHF. CDR3 DNA: TGTGCCAGCAGCTTGAGAGGGGGGGGTCAGCCCCAGCATTTT.

The rearrangement joins TRBV5-1 to TRBJ2-3, with D possibly TRBD1 on 5 matching bases. CDR1 is SGHRS, CDR2 YFSETQ, per germline. V was clipped by 1 base and J by 0 bases, with 9 bases between them. The CDR3 loop spans 15 amino acids. Written as DNA, the CDR3 is TGCGCCAGCAGCTTGCCCCAGGGCAGCACAGATACGCAGTATTTT. Translation gives CASSLPQGSTDTQYF. The variable domain in full, with the rest retrieved from reference TRBV5-1 and TRBJ2-3, is KAGVTQTPRYLIKTRGQQVTLSCSPISGHRSVSWYQQTPGQGLQFLFEYFSETQRNKGNFPGRFSGRQFSNSRSEMNVSTLELGDSALYLCASSLPQGSTDTQYFGPGTRLTVL.

As DNA, the CDR3 is TGTGCCAGCAGCGTAGATCCCAGTTACACCGGGGAGCTGTTTTTT. This encodes CASSVDPSYTGELFF. V gene TRBV9 combines with J gene TRBJ2-2; D gene ambiguous. The V gene's germline CDR1 is SGDLS and CDR2 YYNGEE. Trimming pared 0 bases from V and 3 bases from J, leaving 9 bases between. The CDR3 is made up of 15 amino acids.

The chain couples TRBV4-3 to TRBJ2-3; possible D gene TRBD2, 6 bases. The CDR3 consists of 16 residues. Trimming shortened V by 0 bases and J by 5 bases, and 15 bases separated the two germline ends. The germline V gene has CDR1 LGHNA and CDR2 YSLEER. CDR3 nucleotide sequence: TGCGCCAGCAGCCAAGACAGACTAGTCGCCGGAGATACGCAGTATTTT. Translated, it gives CASSQDRLVAGDTQYF.

V is TRBV10-3 and J is TRBJ1-1; 9 bases agree with TRBD1. The CDR3 is 13 amino acids. Germline V gives CDR1 ENHRY, CDR2 SYGVKD. The V gene end was trimmed by 2 bases and the J gene end by 7 bases; junction bases not matched to a gene: 2. CDR3 bases: TGTGCCATCAGTGAGGACAGGGGGGATGAAGCTTTCTTT. Its translation: CAISEDRGDEAFF.

The chain couples TRBV11-2 to TRBJ2-3; 7 positions agree with TRBD1. The CDR3 is 14 residues long. Germline loops: CDR1 SGHAT, CDR2 FQNNGV. V lost 1 base to trimming and J lost 5 bases; unmatched junction nucleotides: 3. The CDR3 here is CASSLGQGVDTQYF. CDR3 sequence (DNA): TGTGCCAGCAGCTTAGGCCAGGGGGTAGATACGCAGTATTTT.

The chain uses TRBV15 and TRBJ2-7; 13 positions match TRBD2. The CDR3 is made up of 15 amino acids. V was pared by 5 bases and J by 1 base, with 2 bases of the junction left unmatched. Germline V gene data show CDR1 as LNHNV and CDR2 as YYDKDF (reference sequence). The CDR3 DNA follows: TGTGCCACCAGCCGACTAGCGGGAGGTTCCTACGAGCAGTACTTC. Its protein is CATSRLAGGSYEQYF. Looking up the rest from reference TRBV15 and TRBJ2-7 gives the full variable domain: DAMVIQNPRYQVTQFGKPVTLSCSQTLNHNVMYWYQQKSSQAPKLLFHYYDKDFNNEADTPDNFQSRRPNTSFCFLDIRSPGLGDTAMYLCATSRLAGGSYEQYFGPGTRLTVT.

The chain employs TRBV5-1 and TRBJ2-5; TRBD2 aligns across 9 bases. CDR1 SGHRS and CDR2 YFSETQ come from the germline V gene. The CDR3 totals 15 residues. J gave up 4 bases and V 4 bases, and 8 bases lay outside the gene matches. The CDR3: CASSPGRGGPETQYF. CDR3 nucleotides: TGCGCCAGCAGCCCCGGGCGGGGGGGGCCAGAGACCCAGTACTTC.

A single count supports this clone. This chain connects TRBV7-2 to TRBJ2-5, with unresolved D. This CDR3 contains 14 residues. Germline values: CDR1 SGHTA, CDR2 FQGNSA. Trimming shortened V by 5 bases and J by 5 bases, and 15 bases separated the two germline ends. The CDR3 bases are TGTGCCAGCAGCCCCAACCTAGTTTCCGAGACCCAGTACTTC. Amino acid sequence: CASSPNLVSETQYF.

The gene calls are TRBV4-2 and TRBJ2-5, with 10 bases identical to TRBD2. The CDR3 has 17 residues. Germline V gene lookup returns CDR1 LGHNA and CDR2 YNFKEQ. With 1 base clipped from V and 1 base from J, the junction kept 6 bases outside the gene matches. The CDR3 nucleotides are TGTGCCAGCAGCCAAGGGCCGCTAGCGGGGGTCCAAGAGACCCAGTACTTC. Its protein product is CASSQGPLAGVQETQYF.

This chain joins TRBV4-2 and TRBJ1-1; D possibly corresponds to TRBD1 (5 bases). The CDR3 consists of 13 residues. Trimming took 0 bases from V and 5 from J, leaving 7 bases between them. In germline, CDR1 is LGHNA, CDR2 YNFKEQ. This chain's CDR3 is CASSQDGGTEAFF. In DNA form, the CDR3 reads TGTGCCAGCAGCCAAGATGGGGGGACTGAAGCTTTCTTT.

The V gene is TRBV29-1, the J gene TRBJ1-2; 9 nucleotides align to TRBD1. V trimming: 2 bases; J trimming: 4 bases; junction bases outside the gene matches: 5. This CDR3 spans 14 amino acids. Germline V lookup: CDR1 SQVTM, CDR2 ANQGSEA. CDR3 DNA sequence: TGCAGCGTTGAATGGGACAGGGATAGCTATGGCTACACCTTC. The encoded protein is CSVEWDRDSYGYTF.

The rearrangement links TRBV5-6 to TRBJ2-7; maybe TRBD1 (6 bases). The germline V gene encodes CDR1 SGHDT and CDR2 YYEEEE. V lost 4 bases and J 1 base, leaving 9 bases between the germline ends. The CDR3 loop spans 13 amino acids. CDR3 protein: CASSQTGSYEQYF. CDR3 in DNA: TGTGCCAGCAGCCAGACAGGATCCTACGAGCAGTACTTC. Looking up the rest from reference TRBV5-6 and TRBJ2-7 gives the full variable domain: DAGVTQSPTHLIKTRGQQVTLRCSPKSGHDTVSWYQQALGQGPQFIFQYYEEEERQRGNFPDRFSGHQFPNYSSELNVNALLLGDSALYLCASSQTGSYEQYFGPGTRLTVT.

The V gene is TRBV30, the J gene TRBJ2-1; TRBD1 matches 8 bases. The V gene's germline CDR1 is GTSNPN and CDR2 SVGIG (reference sequence). The CDR3 spans 12 residues. V gave up 2 bases and J gave up 14 bases; unmatched junction bases: 8. CDR3 loop: CAWSPRQGAKFF. CDR3 sequence (DNA): TGTGCCTGGAGTCCCCGGCAGGGGGCAAAGTTCTTC.

V is TRBV18 and J is TRBJ1-2; weak D call: TRBD1 (6 bases). Germline V CDR1 and CDR2: KGHSH, LQKENI. This CDR3 has 15 residues. V dropped 5 bases and J dropped 0 bases, with 13 bases sitting between them. CDR3 bases: TGTGCCAGCTCAGAGGACAGCCAAGCTAACTATGGCTACACCTTC. The encoded protein is CASSEDSQANYGYTF.

The CDR3 DNA sequence: TGTGCCAGCAGCGTAAGGGGATGGGGCACAGATACGCAGTATTTT. It encodes CASSVRGWGTDTQYF. The gene calls are TRBV9 and TRBJ2-3; a weak D match, TRBD1 (5 bases). This CDR3 spans 15 amino acids. Germline V gives CDR1 SGDLS, CDR2 YYNGEE. V shed 1 base and J shed 1 base, with 10 bases lying between them.

The chain recombines TRBV4-1 with TRBJ1-2, with a tentative D call TRBD1 (6 bases). The CDR3 is made up of 15 amino acids. The germline gives CDR1 MGHRA, CDR2 YSYEKL. The V end was cut by 2 bases, the J end by 4 bases, with 14 bases between. CDR3 sequence reads: CASSQPTDRSYGYTF. As DNA, the CDR3 is TGCGCCAGCAGCCAACCAACCGACAGGTCCTATGGCTACACCTTC.

V gene TRBV4-3 combines with J gene TRBJ2-3; no reliable D call. CDR1 is LGHNA, CDR2 YSLEER, per germline. Trimming removed 0 bases from V and 2 bases from J, with 12 bases in between. This CDR3 is 16 amino acids long. CDR3 amino acids: CASSQDFTQPTDTQYF. CDR3 nucleotide sequence: TGCGCCAGCAGCCAAGATTTCACTCAACCCACAGATACGCAGTATTTT.

This chain links TRBV7-2 with TRBJ1-6, with D perhaps TRBD1 (5 bases). The CDR3 loop spans 15 amino acids. Germline loops: CDR1 SGHTA, CDR2 FQGNSA. With 0 bases removed from V and 8 bases from J, the gap between germline ends came to 11 bases. Written as DNA, the CDR3 is TGTGCCAGCAGCTTAGCACAGGACCGATATTCACCCCTCCACTTT. Translation: CASSLAQDRYSPLHF.

This clone was recorded only once. This chain uses TRBV15 with TRBJ2-6; 10 nucleotides align to TRBD2. The CDR3 is 18 residues long. After removal of 0 bases from V and 2 bases from J, the junction contained 4 bases not matched to a gene. CDR1 is LNHNV, CDR2 YYDKDF, per germline (reference sequence). The CDR3 DNA reads as TGTGCCACCAGCAGAGATGGAGCGGGGGGGCCTGGGGCCAACGTCCTGACTTTC. Protein: CATSRDGAGGPGANVLTF.

There are a few counts of this clone. This chain joins TRBV5-1 and TRBJ2-7, with 12 bases fitting TRBD2. V lost 3 bases to trimming and J lost 7 bases; unmatched junction nucleotides: 5. The germline V gene has CDR1 SGHRS and CDR2 YFSETQ. The CDR3 loop spans 14 amino acids. The CDR3 nucleotides are TGCGCCAGCAGCTCTGCTAGCGGGAGGGGTGAGCAGTACTTC. It encodes CASSSASGRGEQYF.

J is TRBJ1-2 and V is TRBV4-3; a weak D match, TRBD1 (5 bases). Trimming pared 3 bases from V and 2 bases from J, leaving 10 bases between. The CDR3 contains 14 residues. Germline-derived CDR1 and CDR2 are LGHNA and YSLEER. Here the CDR3 reads CASSQSTVNYGYTF. In DNA, the CDR3 is TGCGCCAGCAGCCAGTCGACAGTGAACTATGGCTACACCTTC.

The V call is TRBV7-2, the J call TRBJ2-4; the D gene is possibly TRBD2 (6 bases). CDR1 and CDR2 from the germline V gene are SGHTA and FQGNSA. V gave up 3 bases and J gave up 9 bases, with 15 bases separating them. The CDR3 spans 14 residues. The CDR3 protein is CASSFEPGVAIQYF. For the CDR3, the DNA is TGTGCCAGCAGCTTCGAGCCGGGGGTGGCCATTCAGTACTTC.

The V and J genes are TRBV7-2 and TRBJ1-5; 8 bases are a match to TRBD1. The junction had 10 bases not matched to a gene; V was cut back by 5 bases and J by 7 bases. The germline CDR1 and CDR2 sequences are SGHTA and FQGNSA. This CDR3 is built from 15 residues. The CDR3 region has the DNA TGTGCCAGCAGCACTCGACAGGGGCTGGGGCAGCCCCAGCATTTT. Translated, it gives CASSTRQGLGQPQHF. Full variable domain (outside the CDR3, taken from reference TRBV7-2 and TRBJ1-5): GAGVSQSPSNKVTEKGKDVELRCDPISGHTALYWYRQSLGQGLEFLIYFQGNSAPDKSGLPSDRFSAERTGGSVSTLTIQRTQQEDSAVYLCASSTRQGLGQPQHFGDGTRLSIL.